The clone carrying this T cell receptor (beta chain) was detected ten times or more. No antigen is known for it. RNA transcripts were the template for amplifying TCR beta CDR3 regions. First-round RT-PCR of the TCR CDR3 relied on the HTBI primer set. From the multiplex PCR reads, TCRdb called clonotypes with MiXCR, one entry per CDR3 protein. The sample has some 560,000 distinct CDR3 sequences, around 15% seen once. V was pared by 5 bases and J by 2 bases, with 7 bases of the junction left unmatched. This CDR3 is built from 15 residues. Germline assignment: CDR1 SGHAT and CDR2 FQNNGV. This entry belongs to a study of T cells in Graves' hyperthyroidism and ophthalmopathy. Study-level background: Blood was drawn when the patient was first diagnosed and still untreated. General study findings and limits: Ophthalmopathy was separated from stable hyperthyroidism by a 13 V-J model.

The sequenced material came from blood. The chain combines TRBV11-2 with TRBJ2-3, with TRBD1 identical over 7 bases. The sequence derives from a middle-aged woman with Graves' hyperthyroidism. DNA of the CDR3: TGTGCCAGCAGCCCCGGACAGGCGCACACAGATACGCAGTATTTT. The encoded protein is CASSPGQAHTDTQYF.